The 26 T cell receptor beta chains listed next were all sequenced from one sample in a study of blood T cell repertoires in COVID-19. The protocol was immunoSEQ multiplex PCR, while the TCRdb copy is restricted to in-frame clones and leaves out a portion. Seen here are 100,000 to 150,000 clones, 65% to 90% observed once, and the top ten hold 25% to 30%. The sequenced material came from peripheral blood. Every receptor here comes from a woman of 80 years or more with acute or convalescent COVID-19.

The table lists this clone with a count of one. J is TRBJ1-2 and V is TRBV6-5, with TRBD1 matching 8 bases. The CDR3 consists of 13 residues. The germline V gene encodes CDR1 MNHEY and CDR2 SVGAGI. Trimming removed 11 bases from V and 8 bases from J; junction bases left unmatched: 13. The CDR3 loop is CASLAGGAEGYTF. CDR3 in DNA: TGTGCCTCCTTGGCAGGGGGCGCTGAAGGCTACACCTTC.

This chain connects TRBV4-1 to TRBJ1-2, with D maybe TRBD1 (5 bases). Trimming took 4 bases from V and 5 from J, leaving 17 bases between them. The CDR3 spans 15 residues. Germline V CDR1 and CDR2: MGHRA, YSYEKL. The CDR3 nucleotides are TGCGCCAGCAGCCCATCCGGCAGGGATCGGTATGGCTACACCTTC. Encoded protein: CASSPSGRDRYGYTF.

The chain is built from TRBV5-6 and TRBJ2-1; D unclear. Germline V CDR1 and CDR2: SGHDT, YYEEEE. The V and J ends lost 0 bases and 0 bases respectively, with 10 bases between them. This CDR3 is built from 16 residues. The CDR3 loop reads CASSLVRRYSYNEQFF. CDR3 coding DNA: TGTGCCAGCAGCTTGGTTCGGCGGTACTCCTACAATGAGCAGTTCTTC.

The chain is built from TRBV9 and TRBJ1-1; D is uncertain. The germline V gene has CDR1 SGDLS and CDR2 YYNGEE. The CDR3 has 14 amino acids. Trimming removed 4 bases at V and 1 base at J, with 11 bases between. In nucleotides, the CDR3 is TGTGCCAGCAGCAGGACTTCGTGGAACACTGAAGCTTTCTTT. It translates to CASSRTSWNTEAFF.

The V call is TRBV7-2, the J call TRBJ2-1; D perhaps matches TRBD1 (6 bases). Germline CDR1 and CDR2: SGHTA and FQGNSA. This CDR3 has 15 amino acids. Between the trimmed V and J ends, which lost 3 bases and 0 bases, there was a span of 9 bases. CDR3 nucleotide sequence: TGTGCCAGCAGCTTCGACAGGAGCTCCTACAATGAGCAGTTCTTC. The encoded protein is CASSFDRSSYNEQFF.

This rearrangement joins TRBV5-6 to TRBJ1-5; D possibly corresponds to TRBD1 (6 bases). This CDR3 has 16 residues. Trimming shortened V by 3 bases and J by 1 base, and 14 bases separated the two germline ends. CDR1 is SGHDT and CDR2 is YYEEEE in the germline V gene. This CDR3 is CASSSAQGLSNQPQHF. The CDR3 DNA follows: TGTGCCAGCAGCTCCGCCCAGGGGTTGAGCAATCAGCCCCAGCATTTT.

This clone has just a few counts. The chain has TRBV6-5 and TRBJ2-7; no firm D call. Germline CDR1 MNHEY, CDR2 SVGAGI. CDR3 length: 13 amino acids. Trimming pared 0 bases from V and 3 bases from J, leaving 6 bases between. The CDR3 DNA follows: TGTGCCAGCAGTTACTCGGGCAGCTACGAGCAGTACTTC. Protein: CASSYSGSYEQYF.

The rearrangement links TRBV5-1 to TRBJ1-4; D not resolved. V gave up 1 base and J gave up 0 bases, with 4 bases separating them. This CDR3 has 14 residues. Germline V lookup: CDR1 SGHRS, CDR2 YFSETQ. DNA for the CDR3: TGCGCCAGCAGCTTGTATTCAACTAATGAAAAACTGTTTTTT. As protein: CASSLYSTNEKLFF.

In this sample, this clone turned up a few times. The rearrangement uses TRBV27 and TRBJ1-4; TRBD1 matches 9 bases. The CDR3 consists of 15 residues. After removal of 5 bases from V and 8 bases from J, the junction contained 9 bases not matched to a gene. Germline values: CDR1 MNHEY, CDR2 SMNVEV (reference sequence). The CDR3: CASSPKTGGWEKLFF. In DNA, the CDR3 is TGTGCCAGCAGTCCAAAGACAGGGGGTTGGGAAAAACTGTTTTTT.

The gene calls are TRBV19 and TRBJ1-5; 9 bases map to TRBD1. The CDR3 runs 15 residues. The germline V gene encodes CDR1 LNHDA and CDR2 SQIVND (reference sequence). Trimming removed 9 bases from V and 6 bases from J; junction bases left unmatched: 12. CDR3 protein: CASLAGQGFSQPQHF. CDR3 nucleotide sequence: TGTGCCAGCTTAGCGGGACAGGGATTCAGTCAGCCCCAGCATTTT.

V usage is TRBV6-6 and J usage is TRBJ1-3; D may be TRBD1 (5 bases). Germline values: CDR1 MNHNY, CDR2 SVGAGI (reference sequence). This CDR3 region has 13 residues. Trimming pared 6 bases from V and 5 bases from J, leaving 11 bases between. CDR3 nucleotides: TGTGCCAGCAGCCTGACAGAGAGAAACACCATATATTTT. It specifies CASSLTERNTIYF.

This chain joins TRBV29-1 and TRBJ1-2; TRBD1 aligns across 7 bases. This CDR3 has 13 residues. J gave up 1 base and V 4 bases, and 3 bases lay outside the gene matches. The V gene's germline CDR1 is SQVTM and CDR2 ANQGSEA. The CDR3: CSVGTGVNYGYTF. Written as DNA, the CDR3 is TGCAGCGTTGGGACAGGAGTTAACTATGGCTACACCTTC.

The V and J genes are TRBV19 and TRBJ1-5, with no clear D. Trimming cost V 8 bases and J 3 bases, with 14 bases left between them. The CDR3 contains 14 residues. Germline V gene data show CDR1 as LNHDA and CDR2 as SQIVND (reference sequence). The CDR3 coding sequence is TGTGCCAGTGGCCATCGCGGAGACAATCAGCCCCAGCATTTT. This translates into CASGHRGDNQPQHF.

The chain links TRBV6-5 to TRBJ1-1, with 7 bases that match TRBD1. The CDR3 has 15 amino acids. J was trimmed by 0 bases and V by 6 bases; bases with no gene match: 7. CDR1 is MNHEY and CDR2 is SVGAGI in the germline V gene. This CDR3 is CASSPRQGMNTEAFF. Here the CDR3 DNA reads TGTGCCAGCAGCCCCCGACAGGGAATGAACACTGAAGCTTTCTTT.

The chain has TRBV11-3 and TRBJ1-2; 9 nucleotides match TRBD1. Germline CDR1 SGHNT, CDR2 YENEEA. V lost 1 base to trimming and J lost 6 bases; unmatched junction nucleotides: 0. CDR3 length: 13 residues. CDR3 coding DNA: TGTGCCAGCAGCTTAGGGACAGGGGATGGCTACACCTTC. The encoded protein is CASSLGTGDGYTF. Complete variable domain (other parts from reference TRBV11-3 and TRBJ1-2): EAGVVQSPRYKIIEKKQPVAFWCNPISGHNTLYWYLQNLGQGPELLIRYENEEAVDDSQLPKDRFSAERLKGVDSTLKIQPAELGDSAVYLCASSLGTGDGYTFGSGTRLTVV.

The chain is built from TRBV5-5 and TRBJ2-3; TRBD1 might be the D (5 bases). The CDR3 extends over 13 amino acids. Germline V CDR1 and CDR2: SGHKS, YYEKEE (reference sequence). V lost 7 bases and J lost 0, with 9 bases in between. The CDR3 spells CASSTESTDTQYF. For the CDR3, the DNA is TGTGCCAGCTCGACAGAGAGCACAGATACGCAGTATTTT. The full variable domain, completed using reference TRBV5-5 and TRBJ2-3, is DAGVTQSPTHLIKTRGQQVTLRCSPISGHKSVSWYQQVLGQGPQFIFQYYEKEERGRGNFPDRFSARQFPNYSSELNVNALLLGDSALYLCASSTESTDTQYFGPGTRLTVL.

The CDR3 reads CASSLGGRRDTQYF. The CDR3 DNA reads as TGTGCCAGCAGCTTAGGTGGTAGGAGAGATACGCAGTATTTT. This chain uses TRBV7-9 with TRBJ2-3; D is undetermined. V lost 1 base and J lost 5, with 10 bases in between. The germline CDR1 and CDR2 sequences are SEHNR and FQNEAQ (reference sequence). CDR3 length equals 14 residues. The entire variable domain, with the rest obtained from reference TRBV7-9 and TRBJ2-3, is as follows: DTGVSQNPRHKITKRGQNVTFRCDPISEHNRLYWYRQTLGQGPEFLTYFQNEAQLEKSRLLSDRFSAERPKGSFSTLEIQRTEQGDSAMYLCASSLGGRRDTQYFGPGTRLTVL.

The chain joins TRBV28 to TRBJ1-1, with D perhaps matching TRBD1 (6 bases). This CDR3 contains 13 residues. Germline CDR1 and CDR2: MDHEN and SYDVKM. V gave up 7 bases and J gave up 1 base, with 10 bases separating them. The CDR3 bases are TGTGCCAGCAAGGTACAGGGGAACACTGAAGCTTTCTTT. Translation: CASKVQGNTEAFF. Full variable domain (outside the CDR3, taken from reference TRBV28 and TRBJ1-1): DVKVTQSSRYLVKRTGEKVFLECVQDMDHENMFWYRQDPGLGLRLIYFSYDVKMKEKGDIPEGYSVSREKKERFSLILESASTNQTSMYLCASKVQGNTEAFFGQGTRLTVV.

The chain employs TRBV19 and TRBJ1-4; 8 nucleotides line up with TRBD1. In germline, CDR1 is LNHDA, CDR2 SQIVND (reference sequence). The CDR3 spans 17 residues. V lost 2 bases and J lost 8; bases outside the gene matches: 13. The CDR3 DNA reads TGTGCCAGTAGTATACGTGGGAGGGGACAGGTGATCGAAAAACTGTTTTTT. Translating gives CASSIRGRGQVIEKLFF.

The chain is built from TRBV7-2 and TRBJ2-7, with TRBD1 matching over 10 bases. V lost 7 bases, J lost 3 bases, and 6 bases stayed unmatched. The CDR3 extends over 14 amino acids. The germline V gene has CDR1 SGHTA and CDR2 FQGNSA. The CDR3 DNA reads TGTGCCAGCACCCGACAGGGGGCCCACTACGAGCAGTACTTC. This translates into CASTRQGAHYEQYF.

This clone appeared once. The V gene is TRBV5-1, the J gene TRBJ1-2, with 8 nucleotides matching TRBD1. Losses at the gene ends were 4 bases for V and 4 bases for J; bases not matched to a gene: 9. The CDR3 spans 15 residues. Looked up from germline, CDR1 is SGHRS and CDR2 is YFSETQ. The CDR3 nucleotides are TGCGCCAGCAGCAACGACAGGGGCCCAGTCTATGGCTACACCTTC. This encodes CASSNDRGPVYGYTF.

The chain carries TRBV5-5 and TRBJ2-3; TRBD1 agrees at 8 bases. Germline V lookup: CDR1 SGHKS, CDR2 YYEKEE (reference sequence). There are 14 residues in the CDR3. The ends lost 7 bases at V and 2 bases at J; junction bases unmatched: 6. This CDR3 is CASGRDRITDTQYF. CDR3 coding DNA: TGTGCCAGCGGCCGGGACAGGATCACAGATACGCAGTATTTT. The full variable domain, in which reference TRBV5-5 and TRBJ2-3 provide the parts outside the CDR3, is DAGVTQSPTHLIKTRGQQVTLRCSPISGHKSVSWYQQVLGQGPQFIFQYYEKEERGRGNFPDRFSARQFPNYSSELNVNALLLGDSALYLCASGRDRITDTQYFGPGTRLTVL.

The genes are TRBV6-1 and TRBJ1-3, with D possibly matching TRBD1 (6 bases). The V and J ends lost 2 bases and 4 bases respectively, with 6 bases between them. The germline gives CDR1 MNHNS, CDR2 SASEGT. CDR3 size: 13 residues. For the CDR3, the DNA is TGTGCCAGCAGTGAAACAGGGGGAAACACCATATATTTT. It translates to CASSETGGNTIYF.

This sequence joins TRBV29-1 and TRBJ1-2, with 8 bases identical to TRBD1. The germline V gene has CDR1 SQVTM and CDR2 ANQGSEA. The CDR3 runs 14 residues. Germline trimming cut 2 bases from V and 8 bases from J; bases unmatched to any gene: 10. This chain's CDR3 is CSVEKDRGISGYTF. In nucleotides, the CDR3 is TGCAGCGTTGAAAAAGACAGGGGAATTAGCGGCTACACCTTC.

This clone is a singleton in its sample. The V call is TRBV7-2, the J call TRBJ2-3; D gene unclear. Germline values: CDR1 SGHTA, CDR2 FQGNSA. This CDR3 region has 14 residues. Trimming removed 2 bases from V and 5 bases from J, with 11 bases in between. The CDR3 is CASSLSRVVDTQYF. DNA of the CDR3: TGTGCCAGCAGCTTAAGCCGGGTGGTAGATACGCAGTATTTT.

The V gene is TRBV28, the J gene TRBJ1-1, with D uncertain. Germline V CDR1 and CDR2: MDHEN, SYDVKM. Trimming took 6 bases from V and 5 from J, leaving 7 bases between them. CDR3 length: 11 amino acids. CDR3 sequence: CASSARTEAFF. The CDR3 nucleotides are TGTGCCAGCAGCGCTCGGACTGAAGCTTTCTTT.